Shown below are 27 T cell receptor beta chains from a single sample sequenced in a study of blood T cells in healthy people across ages. Alongside a J-beta primer mix, a sample-barcoded 5' primer served in a second PCR lasting about 7 to 11 cycles. TCRdb re-analysed the 5' RACE reads in MiXCR, keeping a single row per CDR3 protein. The sample lists 1,300,000 or so distinct CDR3 sequences, approximately 60% occurring once. The specimen was blood. Every receptor here comes from a man aged 18 to 30 in good health.

V usage is TRBV2 and J usage is TRBJ2-3; D gene unclear. V was shortened by 8 bases and J by 4 bases, with 7 bases between the two germline ends. CDR3 length equals 11 residues. CDR1 and CDR2 (germline): SNHLY, FYNNEI. The CDR3 spells CASGRSDTQYF. DNA of the CDR3: TGTGCCAGCGGTCGGTCAGATACGCAGTATTTT.

The chain recombines TRBV5-1 with TRBJ1-1; D gene unclear. CDR3 length: 15 amino acids. The V end was cut by 5 bases, the J end by 2 bases, with 16 bases between. CDR1 and CDR2 from the germline V gene are SGHRS and YFSETQ. As DNA, the CDR3 is TGCGCCAGCAGTCTTCACGGGAGCATAAACACTGAAGCTTTCTTT. Amino acid sequence: CASSLHGSINTEAFF.

V usage is TRBV5-6 and J usage is TRBJ2-3, with D unresolved. With 4 bases removed from V and 5 bases from J, the gap between germline ends came to 14 bases. The CDR3 totals 14 residues. The V gene's germline CDR1 is SGHDT and CDR2 YYEEEE. The CDR3: CASSPSERVDTQYF. The CDR3 nucleotides are TGTGCCAGCAGCCCGAGCGAACGGGTAGATACGCAGTATTTT. The full variable domain, completed using reference TRBV5-6 and TRBJ2-3, is DAGVTQSPTHLIKTRGQQVTLRCSPKSGHDTVSWYQQALGQGPQFIFQYYEEEERQRGNFPDRFSGHQFPNYSSELNVNALLLGDSALYLCASSPSERVDTQYFGPGTRLTVL.

This CDR3 is CAISESTAGQRTQYF. CDR3 DNA sequence: TGTGCCATCAGTGAGTCGACAGCGGGGCAACGGACCCAGTACTTC. The J gene is TRBJ2-7, the V gene TRBV10-3; 7 bases line up with TRBD2. The last part of the DNA fits TRBJ2-5 better; the J call may be wrong. Germline V CDR1 and CDR2: ENHRY, SYGVKD. This CDR3 has 15 residues.

This clonotype was observed a few times. The chain uses TRBV28 and TRBJ2-5; no clear D gene. CDR3 length: 12 amino acids. V lost 4 bases, J lost 8 bases, and 11 bases lay in between. Germline V CDR1 and CDR2: MDHEN, SYDVKM. CDR3 amino acids: CASSWPGLTQYF. The CDR3 nucleotides read TGTGCCAGCAGTTGGCCAGGCCTCACCCAGTACTTC. The full variable domain, rest sourced from reference TRBV28 and TRBJ2-5, is DVKVTQSSRYLVKRTGEKVFLECVQDMDHENMFWYRQDPGLGLRLIYFSYDVKMKEKGDIPEGYSVSREKKERFSLILESASTNQTSMYLCASSWPGLTQYFGPGTRLLVL.

This clonotype was seen repeatedly, ten times or more. The chain links TRBV4-2 to TRBJ1-4; TRBD1 is a possible D gene (5 bases). Germline CDR1 is LGHNA and CDR2 is YNFKEQ. The length of the CDR3 is 12 residues. Trimming shortened V by 4 bases and J by 5 bases, and 5 bases separated the two germline ends. The CDR3 loop reads CASSRGNEKLFF. In DNA form, the CDR3 reads TGTGCCAGCAGCCGGGGCAATGAAAAACTGTTTTTT.

The gene calls are TRBV4-1 and TRBJ2-1, with 9 positions matching TRBD2. Looked up from germline, CDR1 is MGHRA and CDR2 is YSYEKL. With 4 bases clipped from V and 8 bases from J, the junction kept 15 bases outside the gene matches. CDR3 length equals 17 residues. CDR3 bases: TGCGCCAGCAGCCCCCGCCCGACTAGCGGATCCTTCCATGAGCAGTTCTTC. It specifies CASSPRPTSGSFHEQFF.

The chain links TRBV7-2 to TRBJ1-2; D remains ambiguous. This CDR3 is 12 amino acids long. Trimming left V 6 bases short and J 1 base short, with 6 bases between. The germline CDR1 and CDR2 sequences are SGHTA and FQGNSA. The CDR3 loop reads CASSRSNYGYTF. The CDR3 bases are TGTGCCAGCAGTAGGAGTAACTATGGCTACACCTTC.

V gene TRBV20-1 combines with J gene TRBJ2-1; D assignment may be TRBD1 or TRBD2 (6 bases each). V lost 6 bases and J 9 bases, leaving 21 bases between the germline ends. This CDR3 is 14 amino acids long. Germline V gene lookup returns CDR1 DFQATT and CDR2 SNEGSKA (reference sequence). The CDR3 loop reads CSAHGGRENFEQFF. The CDR3 coding sequence is TGCAGTGCACACGGGGGCAGGGAGAATTTTGAGCAGTTCTTC.

The V and J genes are TRBV6-2 or TRBV6-3 and TRBJ2-1; 13 bases agree with TRBD2. The CDR3 sequence is 19 residues long. CDR1 and CDR2 from the germline V gene are MNHEY and SVGEGT. Trimming at V came to 2 bases and at J to 1 base, leaving 8 bases not matched to a gene. The CDR3 sequence is CASSYPMTSGGTSYNEQFF. The CDR3 DNA reads TGTGCCAGCAGTTACCCGATGACTAGCGGGGGGACGTCCTACAATGAGCAGTTCTTC.

This clonotype was counted only a few times. This rearrangement joins TRBV27 to TRBJ2-3; D remains unclear. This CDR3 region has 13 residues. Trimming shortened V by 6 bases and J by 6 bases, and 13 bases separated the two germline ends. The germline V gene encodes CDR1 MNHEY and CDR2 SMNVEV (reference sequence). CDR3 loop: CASSDLIGDTQYF. CDR3 DNA: TGTGCCAGCAGCGATTTAATCGGCGATACGCAGTATTTT.

The chain combines TRBV7-2 with TRBJ2-7; D remains unclear. The CDR3 has 15 residues. Trimming removed 2 bases at V and 5 bases at J, with 16 bases between. Germline V gene lookup returns CDR1 SGHTA and CDR2 FQGNSA. For the CDR3, the DNA is TGTGCCAGCAGCTTAATAAAGGGCAGTAACAACGAGCAGTACTTC. The encoded protein is CASSLIKGSNNEQYF. The complete variable domain, with remaining parts taken from reference TRBV7-2 and TRBJ2-7, reads GAGVSQSPSNKVTEKGKDVELRCDPISGHTALYWYRQSLGQGLEFLIYFQGNSAPDKSGLPSDRFSAERTGGSVSTLTIQRTQQEDSAVYLCASSLIKGSNNEQYFGPGTRLTVT.

This clonotype was picked up a small number of times. CDR3 sequence: CASSYWEGAYEQYF. The CDR3 nucleotides read TGTGCCAGCAGTTACTGGGAGGGGGCCTACGAGCAGTACTTC. The rearrangement links TRBV6-5 to TRBJ2-7; D may be TRBD2 (7 bases). V shed 1 base and J shed 2 bases, with 9 bases lying between them. Germline CDR1 is MNHEY and CDR2 is SVGAGI. The CDR3 spans 14 residues.

This chain links TRBV10-3 with TRBJ1-2; a possible D gene is TRBD1 (6 bases). Per the germline V gene, CDR1 is ENHRY and CDR2 is SYGVKD. CDR3 length: 18 residues. V was pared by 0 bases and J by 8 bases, with 25 bases between. The chain's CDR3 is CAISESPGGSLVLGGYTF. The CDR3 DNA sequence: TGTGCCATCAGTGAGTCGCCCGGGGGCAGCTTAGTCCTAGGGGGCTACACCTTC.

CDR3 DNA sequence: TGCAGTGCTAGATCCCTTTTCCAGCGGGAGGGCCCAGAGACCCAGTACTTC. Translated, it gives CSARSLFQREGPETQYF. This chain connects TRBV20-1 to TRBJ2-5, with 10 bases matching TRBD2. Looked up from germline, CDR1 is DFQATT and CDR2 is SNEGSKA (reference sequence). This CDR3 is built from 17 residues. The V gene end was trimmed by 2 bases and the J gene end by 4 bases; junction bases not matched to a gene: 13.

V gene TRBV27 combines with J gene TRBJ1-2; TRBD1 is a possible D gene (5 bases). Trimming removed 8 bases from V and 6 bases from J, with 16 bases in between. The germline V gene encodes CDR1 MNHEY and CDR2 SMNVEV (reference sequence). The length of the CDR3 is 13 residues. In DNA form, the CDR3 reads TGTGCCAGCCGCGGGGCAGGGCAGGATGGCTACACCTTC. This codes for CASRGAGQDGYTF.

This clonotype has more than one count but fewer than ten. Written as DNA, the CDR3 is TGTGCCAGCAGTCTACGGACAGGGAACCTTAATGAAAAACTGTTTTTT. Amino acid sequence: CASSLRTGNLNEKLFF. The chain employs TRBV12-3 or TRBV12-4 and TRBJ1-4; 8 bases match TRBD1. V was pared by 5 bases and J by 4 bases, with 9 bases of the junction left unmatched. The CDR3 length is 16 residues.

The chain joins TRBV9 to TRBJ1-2, with D perhaps matching TRBD1 (6 bases). The CDR3 spans 12 residues. The V gene lost 7 bases and the J gene lost 5 bases, with 12 bases spanning the gap. Germline V lookup: CDR1 SGDLS, CDR2 YYNGEE. In DNA form, the CDR3 reads TGTGCCAGCGGGCGGACAGTTTATGGCTACACCTTC. Its protein product is CASGRTVYGYTF.

The CDR3 loop is CSARDAGAGYGYTF. CDR3 DNA: TGCAGTGCTAGAGATGCTGGGGCAGGGTATGGCTACACCTTC. V and J are TRBV20-1 and TRBJ1-2, with D perhaps matching TRBD1 (5 bases). Trimming stripped 0 bases from V and 5 bases from J, with 13 bases between. This CDR3 comprises 14 residues. Germline V CDR1 and CDR2: DFQATT, SNEGSKA (reference sequence).

The chain links TRBV6-5 to TRBJ2-1; no definite D call. Trimming took off 0 bases at V and 0 bases at J, with 18 bases between the two ends. This CDR3 is built from 19 residues. Germline CDR1 MNHEY, CDR2 SVGAGI. The CDR3 bases are TGTGCCAGCAGTTACTCGCCACTGCAACGTTATTCCTCCTACAATGAGCAGTTCTTC. This encodes CASSYSPLQRYSSYNEQFF.

This clonotype was counted a few times. The rearrangement uses TRBV11-2 and TRBJ2-2; D call uncertain. Germline CDR1 and CDR2: SGHAT and FQNNGV. The length of the CDR3 is 13 residues. Trimming pared 4 bases from V and 7 bases from J, leaving 10 bases between. Written as DNA, the CDR3 is TGTGCCAGCAGCTCCAATGAAGGCGGGGAGCTGTTTTTT. Its protein product is CASSSNEGGELFF. Supplemented by reference TRBV11-2 and TRBJ2-2, the full variable domain reads EAGVAQSPRYKIIEKRQSVAFWCNPISGHATLYWYQQILGQGPKLLIQFQNNGVVDDSQLPKDRFSAERLKGVDSTLKIQPAKLEDSAVYLCASSSNEGGELFFGEGSRLTVL.

The chain couples TRBV4-2 to TRBJ1-6; D not certain. CDR3 length: 16 residues. V was pared by 4 bases and J by 0 bases, with 10 bases between. Germline V gene data show CDR1 as LGHNA and CDR2 as YNFKEQ. The CDR3 DNA sequence: TGTGCCAGCAGCCTCACGGAGGCCTCCTATAATTCACCCCTCCACTTT. Amino acids: CASSLTEASYNSPLHF.

This chain joins TRBV2 and TRBJ2-1, with a possible D match to TRBD2 (6 bases). The CDR3 totals 13 residues. Germline V gives CDR1 SNHLY, CDR2 FYNNEI. The germline V and J ends were trimmed by 9 bases and 9 bases, with 18 bases remaining between them. The CDR3 DNA reads TGTGCCAGACAGCAGGAGGGTTCGGGTGAGCAGTTCTTC. Translating gives CARQQEGSGEQFF. The whole variable domain, filled in from reference TRBV2 and TRBJ2-1, reads EPEVTQTPSHQVTQMGQEVILRCVPISNHLYFYWYRQILGQKVEFLVSFYNNEISEKSEIFDDQFSVERPDGSNFTLKIRSTKLEDSAMYFCARQQEGSGEQFFGPGTRLTVL.

The chain has TRBV2 and TRBJ2-5; D not certain. The germline CDR1 and CDR2 sequences are SNHLY and FYNNEI. V was pared by 2 bases and J by 11 bases, with 18 bases between. CDR3 length: 14 residues. CDR3 sequence (DNA): TGTGCCAGCAGTGAATTGGCTCTCTACGATGAGCAGTACTTC. Protein product: CASSELALYDEQYF.

This rearrangement joins TRBV29-1 to TRBJ1-2; D is unclear. The CDR3 spans 10 residues. Trimming cost V 3 bases and J 12 bases, with 11 bases left between them. From germline, CDR1 is SQVTM and CDR2 ANQGSEA. CDR3 nucleotide sequence: TGCAGCGTTGATTTCGGGGTACACACCTTC. It codes for CSVDFGVHTF.

The chain is built from TRBV7-6 and TRBJ2-3, with no clear D. V dropped 1 base and J dropped 3 bases, with 11 bases sitting between them. The germline V gene has CDR1 SGHVS and CDR2 FNYEAQ. The CDR3 contains 15 residues. The CDR3 nucleotides read TGTGCCAGCAGCTTAGGTCCTGAGGCGACAGATACGCAGTATTTT. This gives the protein CASSLGPEATDTQYF.

J is TRBJ1-1 and V is TRBV7-2; the D is unclear. The germline V gene has CDR1 SGHTA and CDR2 FQGNSA. Trimming took 1 base from V and 0 from J, leaving 6 bases between them. The CDR3 length is 14 residues. The CDR3 sequence is CASSLVMVNTEAFF. The CDR3 nucleotides are TGTGCCAGCAGCTTAGTAATGGTGAACACTGAAGCTTTCTTT.